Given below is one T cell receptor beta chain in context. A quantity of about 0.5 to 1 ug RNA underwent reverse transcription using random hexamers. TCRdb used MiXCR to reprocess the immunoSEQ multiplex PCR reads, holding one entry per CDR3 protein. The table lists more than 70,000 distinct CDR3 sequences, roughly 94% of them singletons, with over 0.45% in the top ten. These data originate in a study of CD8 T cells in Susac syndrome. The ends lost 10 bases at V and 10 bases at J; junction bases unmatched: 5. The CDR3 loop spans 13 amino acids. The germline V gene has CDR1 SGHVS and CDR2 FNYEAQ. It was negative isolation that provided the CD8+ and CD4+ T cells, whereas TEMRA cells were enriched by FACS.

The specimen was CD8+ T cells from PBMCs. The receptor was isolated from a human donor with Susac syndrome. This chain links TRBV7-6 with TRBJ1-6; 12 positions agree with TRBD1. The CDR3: CATRDRGQSPLHF. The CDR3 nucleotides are TGTGCCACTCGGGACAGGGGGCAGTCACCCCTCCACTTT.